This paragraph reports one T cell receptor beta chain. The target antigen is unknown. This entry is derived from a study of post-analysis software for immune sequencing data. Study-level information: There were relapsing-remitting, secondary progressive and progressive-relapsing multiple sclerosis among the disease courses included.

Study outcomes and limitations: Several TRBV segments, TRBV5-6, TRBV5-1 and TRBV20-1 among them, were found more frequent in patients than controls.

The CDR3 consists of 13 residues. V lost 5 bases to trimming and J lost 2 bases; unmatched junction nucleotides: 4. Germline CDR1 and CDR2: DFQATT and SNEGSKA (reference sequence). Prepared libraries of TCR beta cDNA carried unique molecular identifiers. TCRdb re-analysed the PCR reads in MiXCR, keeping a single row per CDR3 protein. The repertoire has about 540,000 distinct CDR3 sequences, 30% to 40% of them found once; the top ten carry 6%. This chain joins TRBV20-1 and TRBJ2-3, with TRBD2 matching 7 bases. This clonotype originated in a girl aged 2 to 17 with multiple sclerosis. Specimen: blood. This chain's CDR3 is CSAPGLDTDTQYF. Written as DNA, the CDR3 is TGCAGTGCTCCCGGACTAGACACAGATACGCAGTATTTT.